This T cell receptor (beta chain) stems from a study of tumor and adjacent non-tumor tissue in lung cancer. Study background: Patients comprised 12 adenocarcinoma, a couple of squamous cell carcinoma and 1 small cell lung cancer. Each sample yielded roughly 4 million productive TCRbeta reads on average.

On this clonotype: What it binds is unknown. The junction departs from the called germline gene at one end, perhaps through a read error.

Notes on the study in general: Significantly higher TCR diversity was found in tumor than normal lung.

A modified ARM-PCR protocol with three rounds of nested PCR amplified TCRbeta. TCRdb re-called the multiplex PCR reads through MiXCR, storing one row per CDR3 protein. The data contain 100,000 to 150,000 distinct CDR3 sequences, 60% to 70% of them singletons. CDR1 SGHAT and CDR2 FQNNGV come from the germline V gene. The CDR3 is 14 residues long. RNA was extracted from bulk tissue without any cell sorting. The sequence derives from a man aged 30-40 years with non-small cell lung cancer. Sequences were obtained from lung tumor tissue. The chain links TRBV11-2 to TRBJ2-7, with D hard to call. CDR3 protein: CPSSLLGLNYEQYF. CDR3 nucleotide sequence: TGTCCCAGTAGCTTACTCGGGCTGAACTACGAGCAGTACTTC. The full variable domain, in which reference TRBV11-2 and TRBJ2-7 provide the parts outside the CDR3, is EAGVAQSPRYKIIEKRQSVAFWCNPISGHATLYWYQQILGQGPKLLIQFQNNGVVDDSQLPKDRFSAERLKGVDSTLKIQPAKLEDSAVYLCPSSLLGLNYEQYFGPGTRLTVT.